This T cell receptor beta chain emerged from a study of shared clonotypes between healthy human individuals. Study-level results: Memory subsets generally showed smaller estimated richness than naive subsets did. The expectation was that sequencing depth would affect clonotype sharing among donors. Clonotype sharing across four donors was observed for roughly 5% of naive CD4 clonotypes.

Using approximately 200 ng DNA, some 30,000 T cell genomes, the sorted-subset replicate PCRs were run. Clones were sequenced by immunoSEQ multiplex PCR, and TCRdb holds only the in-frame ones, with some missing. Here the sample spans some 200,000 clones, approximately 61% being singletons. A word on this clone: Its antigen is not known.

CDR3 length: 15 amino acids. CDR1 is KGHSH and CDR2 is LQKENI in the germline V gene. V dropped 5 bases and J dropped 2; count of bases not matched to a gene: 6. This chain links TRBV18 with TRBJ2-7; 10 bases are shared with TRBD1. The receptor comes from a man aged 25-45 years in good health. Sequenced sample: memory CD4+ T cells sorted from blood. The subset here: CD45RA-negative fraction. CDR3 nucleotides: TGTGCCAGCTCAAGGGACAGGGGCCTAACCTACGAGCAGTACTTC. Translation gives CASSRDRGLTYEQYF.